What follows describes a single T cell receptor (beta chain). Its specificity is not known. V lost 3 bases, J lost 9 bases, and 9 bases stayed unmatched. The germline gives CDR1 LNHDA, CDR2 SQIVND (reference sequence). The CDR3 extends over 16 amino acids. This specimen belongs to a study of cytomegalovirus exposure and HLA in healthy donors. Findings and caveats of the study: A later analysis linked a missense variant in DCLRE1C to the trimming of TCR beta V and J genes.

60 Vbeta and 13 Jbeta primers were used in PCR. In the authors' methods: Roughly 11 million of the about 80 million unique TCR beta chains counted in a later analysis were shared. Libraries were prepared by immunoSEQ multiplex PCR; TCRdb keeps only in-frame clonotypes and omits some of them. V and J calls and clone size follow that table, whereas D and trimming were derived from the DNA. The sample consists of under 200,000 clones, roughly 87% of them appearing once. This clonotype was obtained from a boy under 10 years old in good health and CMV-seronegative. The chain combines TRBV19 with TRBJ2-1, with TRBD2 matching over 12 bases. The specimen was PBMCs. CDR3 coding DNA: TGTGCCAGTAGTATTCGGCTAGCGGGGGGGAGAGGTGAGCAGTTCTTC. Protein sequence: CASSIRLAGGRGEQFF.